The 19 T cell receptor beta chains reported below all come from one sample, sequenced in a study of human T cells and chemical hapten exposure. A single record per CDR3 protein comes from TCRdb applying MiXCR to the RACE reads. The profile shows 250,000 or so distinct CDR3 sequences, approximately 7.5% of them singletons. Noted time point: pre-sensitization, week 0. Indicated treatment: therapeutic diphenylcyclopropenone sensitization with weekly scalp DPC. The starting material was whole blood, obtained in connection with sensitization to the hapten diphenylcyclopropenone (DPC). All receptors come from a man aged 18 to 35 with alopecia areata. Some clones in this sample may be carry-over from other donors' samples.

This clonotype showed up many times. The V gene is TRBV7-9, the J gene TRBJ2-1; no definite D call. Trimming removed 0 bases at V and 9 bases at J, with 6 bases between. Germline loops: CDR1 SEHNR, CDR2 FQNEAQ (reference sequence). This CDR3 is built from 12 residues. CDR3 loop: CASSLAYLEQFF. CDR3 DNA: TGTGCCAGCAGCTTAGCGTATCTTGAGCAGTTCTTC.

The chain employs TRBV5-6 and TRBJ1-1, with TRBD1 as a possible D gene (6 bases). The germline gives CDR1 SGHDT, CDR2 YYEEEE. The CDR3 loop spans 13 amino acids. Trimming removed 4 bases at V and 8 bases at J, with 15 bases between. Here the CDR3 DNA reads TGTGCCAGCAGCGCCGAATGTGGACAGGAAGCTTTCTTT. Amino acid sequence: CASSAECGQEAFF.

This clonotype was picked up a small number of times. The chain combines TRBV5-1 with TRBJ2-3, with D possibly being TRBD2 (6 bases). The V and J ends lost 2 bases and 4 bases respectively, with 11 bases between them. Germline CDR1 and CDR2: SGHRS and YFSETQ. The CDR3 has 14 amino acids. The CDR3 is CASSFGLPADTQYF. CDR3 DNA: TGCGCCAGCAGCTTCGGACTACCGGCAGATACGCAGTATTTT.

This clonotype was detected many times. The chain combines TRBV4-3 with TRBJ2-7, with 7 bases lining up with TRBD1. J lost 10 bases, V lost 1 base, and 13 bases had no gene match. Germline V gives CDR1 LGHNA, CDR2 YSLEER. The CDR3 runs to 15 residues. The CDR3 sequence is CASSQARGQGTRQYV. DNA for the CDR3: TGCGCCAGCAGCCAAGCTAGGGGGCAGGGGACGAGACAGTACGTC.

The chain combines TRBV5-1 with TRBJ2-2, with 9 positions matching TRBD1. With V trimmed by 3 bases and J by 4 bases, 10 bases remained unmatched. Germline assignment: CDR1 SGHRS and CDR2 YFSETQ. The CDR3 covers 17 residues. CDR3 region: CASSYYPDRGVTGELFF. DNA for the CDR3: TGCGCCAGCAGCTACTATCCTGACAGGGGGGTCACCGGGGAGCTGTTTTTT.

The CDR3 reads CASSSGLRTFF. The CDR3 bases are TGTGCCAGCAGCTCGGGACTACGAACTTTCTTT. The rearrangement uses TRBV5-5 and TRBJ1-1; weak D call: TRBD1 (5 bases). Germline V gene lookup returns CDR1 SGHKS and CDR2 YYEKEE (reference sequence). V lost 3 bases, J lost 12 bases, and 12 bases lay in between. The length of the CDR3 is 11 residues. Full variable domain (rest looked up from reference TRBV5-5 and TRBJ1-1): DAGVTQSPTHLIKTRGQQVTLRCSPISGHKSVSWYQQVLGQGPQFIFQYYEKEERGRGNFPDRFSARQFPNYSSELNVNALLLGDSALYLCASSSGLRTFFGQGTRLTVV.

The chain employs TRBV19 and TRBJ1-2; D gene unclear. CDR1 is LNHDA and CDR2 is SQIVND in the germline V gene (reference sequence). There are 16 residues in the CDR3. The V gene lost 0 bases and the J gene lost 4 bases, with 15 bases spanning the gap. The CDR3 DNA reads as TGTGCCAGTAGTATAGATCATTCCGGGATCCTCTATGGCTACACCTTC. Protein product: CASSIDHSGILYGYTF.

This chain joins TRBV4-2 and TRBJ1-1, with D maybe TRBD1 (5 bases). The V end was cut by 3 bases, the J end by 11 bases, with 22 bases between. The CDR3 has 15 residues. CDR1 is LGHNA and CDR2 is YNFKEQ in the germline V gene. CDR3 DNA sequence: TGTGCCAGCAGCCACGGCACCGGGACCGTCACTTTGGCTTTCTTT. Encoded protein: CASSHGTGTVTLAFF.

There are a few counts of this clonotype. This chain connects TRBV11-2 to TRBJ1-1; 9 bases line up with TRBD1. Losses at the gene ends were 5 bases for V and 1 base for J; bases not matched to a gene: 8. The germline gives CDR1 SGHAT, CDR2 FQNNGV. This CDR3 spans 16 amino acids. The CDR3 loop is CASSHNRGLGNTEAFF. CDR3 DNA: TGTGCCAGCAGCCACAACAGGGGGCTTGGGAACACTGAAGCTTTCTTT.

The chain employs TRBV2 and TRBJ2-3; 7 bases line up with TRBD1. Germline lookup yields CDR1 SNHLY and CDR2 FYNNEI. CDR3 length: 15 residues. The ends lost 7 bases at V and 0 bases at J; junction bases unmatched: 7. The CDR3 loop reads CASNRDSASTDTQYF. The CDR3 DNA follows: TGTGCCAGCAACCGGGACAGTGCTAGCACAGATACGCAGTATTTT. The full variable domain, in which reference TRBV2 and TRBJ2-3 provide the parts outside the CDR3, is EPEVTQTPSHQVTQMGQEVILRCVPISNHLYFYWYRQILGQKVEFLVSFYNNEISEKSEIFDDQFSVERPDGSNFTLKIRSTKLEDSAMYFCASNRDSASTDTQYFGPGTRLTVL.

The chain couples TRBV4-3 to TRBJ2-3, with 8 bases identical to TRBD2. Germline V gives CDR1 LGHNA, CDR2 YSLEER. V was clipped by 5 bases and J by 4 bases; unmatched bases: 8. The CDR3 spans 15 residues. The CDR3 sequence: CASSILSGGPDTQYF. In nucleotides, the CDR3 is TGCGCCAGCAGCATCCTGTCGGGGGGGCCAGATACGCAGTATTTT.

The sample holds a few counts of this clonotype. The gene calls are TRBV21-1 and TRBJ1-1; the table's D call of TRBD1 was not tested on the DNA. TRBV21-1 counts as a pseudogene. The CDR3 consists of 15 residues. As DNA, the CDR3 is TGTGCCAGCAGCAAACCCGGGACACTCTACACTGAAGCTTTCTTT. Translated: CASSKPGTLYTEAFF.

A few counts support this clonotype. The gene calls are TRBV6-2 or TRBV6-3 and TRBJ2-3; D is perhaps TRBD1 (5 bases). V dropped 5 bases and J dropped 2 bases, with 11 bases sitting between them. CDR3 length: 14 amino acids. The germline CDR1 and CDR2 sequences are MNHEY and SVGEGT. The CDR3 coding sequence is TGTGCCAGCAGTCAAGGGGCGACCACAGATACGCAGTATTTT. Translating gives CASSQGATTDTQYF.

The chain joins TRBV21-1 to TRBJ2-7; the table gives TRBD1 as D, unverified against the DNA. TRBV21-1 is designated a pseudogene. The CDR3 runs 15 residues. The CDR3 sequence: CASSKVTGEPYEQYV. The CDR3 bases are TGTGCCAGCAGCAAAGTCACAGGGGAACCCTACGAGCAGTACGTC.

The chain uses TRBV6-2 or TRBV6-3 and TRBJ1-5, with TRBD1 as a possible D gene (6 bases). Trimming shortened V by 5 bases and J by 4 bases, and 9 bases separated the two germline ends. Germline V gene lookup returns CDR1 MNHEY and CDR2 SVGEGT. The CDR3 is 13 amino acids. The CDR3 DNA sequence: TGTGCCAGCAGTGACGACAGGAATCAGCCCCAGCATTTT. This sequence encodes CASSDDRNQPQHF.

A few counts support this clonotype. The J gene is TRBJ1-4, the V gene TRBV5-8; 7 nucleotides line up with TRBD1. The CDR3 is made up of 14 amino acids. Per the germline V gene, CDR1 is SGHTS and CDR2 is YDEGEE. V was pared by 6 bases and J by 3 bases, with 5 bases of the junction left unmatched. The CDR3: CASIQDRSNEKLFF. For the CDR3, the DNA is TGTGCCAGCATCCAGGACAGGTCTAATGAAAAACTGTTTTTT.

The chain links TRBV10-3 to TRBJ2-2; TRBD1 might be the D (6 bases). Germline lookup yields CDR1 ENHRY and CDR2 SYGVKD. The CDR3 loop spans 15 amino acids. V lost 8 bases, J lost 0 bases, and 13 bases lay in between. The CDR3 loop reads CAIGTQGSNTGELFF. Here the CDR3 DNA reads TGTGCCATCGGAACACAGGGATCGAACACCGGGGAGCTGTTTTTT.

CDR3 loop: CASSLTSRGVLGNEQFF. The CDR3 DNA reads TGTGCCAGCAGCTTAACGTCCCGCGGGGTCCTTGGAAATGAGCAGTTCTTC. This chain uses TRBV11-2 with TRBJ2-1, with D perhaps TRBD2 (6 bases). Per germline, CDR1 SGHAT and CDR2 FQNNGV. Trimming left V 2 bases short and J 7 bases short, with 21 bases between. The CDR3 has 17 amino acids.

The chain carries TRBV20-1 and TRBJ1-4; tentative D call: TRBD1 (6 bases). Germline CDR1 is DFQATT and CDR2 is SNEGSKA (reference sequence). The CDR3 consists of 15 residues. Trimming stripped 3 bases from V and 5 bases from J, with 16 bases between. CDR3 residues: CSARPAGQGNEKLFF. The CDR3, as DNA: TGCAGTGCTAGGCCCGCTGGGCAGGGGAATGAAAAACTGTTTTTT.